The sequence of this TCR beta chain was determined in a study of OX40 agonist ivuxolimab in advanced cancers. Study-wide context: The costimulatory receptor OX40 (CD134) was targeted by ivuxolimab, a fully human IgG2 agonistic monoclonal antibody. Intravenous ivuxolimab was administered to patients every 2 weeks at six dose levels: 0.01, 0.1, 0.3, 1.5, 3 and 10 mg/kg. Among the approximately 50 dose-escalation patients, some 19 had hepatocellular carcinoma, roughly 15 melanoma, 9 renal cell carcinoma and 9 head and neck cancer. In the dose-escalation cohort, approximately 82% of patients were male, and the mean age was about 55 years, with a range of roughly 20 to 80. Prior anti-PD-1, anti-PD-L1 or anti-CTLA-4 therapy was permitted, and approximately 40% of dose-escalation patients had received checkpoint inhibitors. Three dose-escalation patients achieved partial responses, one with hepatocellular carcinoma and two with cutaneous melanoma. The point of sequencing TCRbeta in the periphery was to test whether ivuxolimab changed TCR sequence diversity and drove clonal T-cell expansion. The paper reports the monotherapy dose-escalation portion (N of about 50 patients) of the phase I ivuxolimab trial. General study outcomes and caveats: In the 0.1-3.0 mg/kg groups, partial responders were among the patients with the lowest normalized peripheral clonal expansion, particularly in CD8+ T cells. Which antigens the clonally expanded peripheral T cells were specific for was not determined. After ivuxolimab, CD8+ T cells had more expanded clones than CD4+ T cells on average. Clonal expansion of both CD4+ and CD8+ blood T cells was observed from baseline to week 6 at doses 0.1 to 3.0 mg/kg. Low levels of normalized T-cell clonal expansion were also seen in some patients who did not respond.

Regarding this clone: Which antigen it targets is not known. No base-level quality is on record; no much larger clone is a single base apart.

Patients with autoimmune disease history or receiving systemic immunosuppression were excluded from the trial. Peripheral blood for TCR sequencing was collected from all dose cohorts at baseline, on cycle 4 day 1, and on cycle 7 day 1. Samples were obtained from an open-label, multicenter, first-in-human phase I dose-escalation trial of ivuxolimab. Adults with locally advanced or metastatic melanoma, renal cell carcinoma, hepatocellular carcinoma or head and neck squamous cell carcinoma were enrolled in the trial. Before TCR sequencing, CD4+ and CD8+ T cells were separately sorted from peripheral blood. The CDR3 contains 17 residues, cysteine and phenylalanine counted. Only the CDR3 region is kept as DNA, spanning 51 bases read in frame from base 1. V drops 1 base and J drops 3 bases, leaving 18 bases in between. Sequences MDHEN (CDR1) and SYDVKM (CDR2) are obtained from the germline V gene. Genomic DNA was isolated from the sorted cells so that the TCRbeta CDR3 region could be sequenced. The immunoSEQ Assay was used for sequencing of TCRbeta CDR3 regions. TCRdb took this table from immuneACCESS and kept in-frame rearrangements with V and J called. Such tables lack part of the clones; where checked against another copy, unresolved V genes explain under half of the gap, and the rest is unexplained. The sample table holds around 74,000 clones, of which around 93% were seen once. The ten largest clones add up to approximately 10% of the sample.

The material was CD4+ or CD8+ T cells sorted from blood, obtained in a trial of the OX40 agonist ivuxolimab. The clonotype comes from an adult with an advanced solid tumor such as melanoma, head and neck, liver or kidney cancer. The chain uses TRBV28 and TRBJ1-2; perhaps TRBD1 is the D gene, with 6 bases matching. The CDR3 reads CASSLFARTVGYYGYTF. The sequenced DNA: TGTGCCAGCAGTTTATTTGCCCGGACAGTGGGATACTATGGCTACACCTTC.